A selection of T cell receptor beta chains follows, all from one sample in a study of memory CD4+ T cells and cytomegalovirus serostatus. The protocol was immunoSEQ multiplex PCR, while the TCRdb copy is restricted to in-frame clones and leaves out a portion. The sample shows 55,000 or so clones, around 80% of them seen only once. Sequenced: memory CD4+ T cells from blood. The receptors stem from an adult in good health and CMV-seropositive. Each CDR3 is given with its conserved first and last residue. The D gene is left open where the match is weak. Only part of the rows carry a size: once, few, many, or a class if the clone is expanded.

D gene	clone size	V gene	J gene	CDR3 DNA	CDR3 protein
NA	NA	TRBV4-2	TRBJ2-7	TGTGCCAGCAGCCAAGATAGGGGGGCCTACTACGAGCAGTACTTC	CASSQDRGAYYEQYF
NA	NA	TRBV19	TRBJ2-1	TGTGCCAGTAGTTTGGACTGGCAGATCACCAATGAGCAGTTCTTC	CASSLDWQITNEQFF
NA	NA	TRBV2	TRBJ2-7	TGTGCCAGCAGTGAGGCATATTACTCCTACGAGCAGTACTTC	CASSEAYYSYEQYF
NA	few	TRBV7-9	TRBJ2-5	TGTGCCAGCAGCTTCTCTGGTCTTCGGGGGGAGACCCAGTACTTC	CASSFSGLRGETQYF
NA	NA	TRBV19	TRBJ1-1	TGTGCCAGTAGTATAGAAACAGTGGGGGCTGAAGCTTTCTTT	CASSIETVGAEAFF
NA	NA	TRBV20-1	TRBJ2-1	TGCAGTGCTAGGAGCTATGAGCAGTTCTTC	CSARSYEQFF
TRBD1	NA	TRBV30	TRBJ1-2	TGTGCCTGGAGTTATGGACAGGGGGCTTCCAACTACGGCTACACCTTC	CAWSYGQGASNYGYTF
NA	few	TRBV18	TRBJ1-1	TGTGCCAGCTCACTCCCCCATTTGGCCGGGCCTGAAGCTTTCTTT	CASSLPHLAGPEAFF
TRBD1	NA	TRBV15	TRBJ2-1	TGTGCCACCAGCAGAGATCGGGACAGGTATAAAAATGAGCAGTTCTTC	CATSRDRDRYKNEQFF
TRBD1	NA	TRBV12-5	TRBJ1-5	TGTGCTAGTGGTCCGGGACAGGGTCCTCAGCCCCAGCATTTT	CASGPGQGPQPQHF
NA	NA	TRBV28	TRBJ2-7	TGTGCCAGCAGCCCTCTGTCGGGGGTGGAAGAGCAGTACTTC	CASSPLSGVEEQYF
NA	NA	TRBV19	TRBJ1-2	TGTGCCAGTAGTATATTTGGTAATCCTAACTATGGCTACACCTTC	CASSIFGNPNYGYTF
TRBD1	NA	TRBV28	TRBJ2-7	TGTGCCAGCAGTTTAAACCGGAACAGGGGGCCCGAGCAGTACTTC	CASSLNRNRGPEQYF
TRBD2	NA	TRBV14	TRBJ2-3	TGTGCCAGCAGCCAGACTAGCGGGAGGGGTGATACGCAGTATTTT	CASSQTSGRGDTQYF
TRBD1	NA	TRBV19	TRBJ2-7	TGTGCCAGTCAAGCAGGACAGGGAAGCTCCTACGAGCAGTACTTC	CASQAGQGSSYEQYF
NA	NA	TRBV21-1	TRBJ2-2	TGTGCCAGCAGCCCTCCTCGTACAGGGTTGGCGAACACCGGGGAGCTGTTTTTT	CASSPPRTGLANTGELFF
NA	NA	TRBV5-6	TRBJ1-4	TGTGCCAGCAGCATTTCAAAGACAGGAGATAATGAAAAACTGTTTTTT	CASSISKTGDNEKLFF
NA	NA	TRBV5-4	TRBJ1-1	TGTGCCAGCAGCTTGGGCAGTTTGGCCACTGAAGCTTTCTTT	CASSLGSLATEAFF
TRBD2	NA	TRBV29-1	TRBJ2-5	TGCAGCGTGCAGCGGGGATCCCAAGAGACCCAGTACTTC	CSVQRGSQETQYF
NA	NA	TRBV7-2	TRBJ1-4	TGTGCCAGCAGCTTAGGTCAGGGTACTAATGAAAAACTGTTTTTT	CASSLGQGTNEKLFF
NA	NA	TRBV6-6	TRBJ1-1	TGTGCCAGCAGTCCCTACAGAGACACTGAAGCTTTCTTT	CASSPYRDTEAFF
NA	NA	TRBV27	TRBJ1-6	TGTGCCAGCAGCCCCTCGAGGGGATATAATTCACCCCTCCACTTT	CASSPSRGYNSPLHF
TRBD1	few	TRBV2	TRBJ2-2	TGTGCCAGCAGGGGGACAGCCTCTTTCAACACCGGGGAGCTGTTTTTT	CASRGTASFNTGELFF
NA	NA	TRBV5-1	TRBJ2-3	TGCGCCAGCAGCTTACAGGGAATGGATACGCAGTATTTT	CASSLQGMDTQYF
NA	once	TRBV12-5	TRBJ1-1	TGTGCTAGTGGTTTGGAAACCTTGAGGAACACTGAAGCTTTCTTT	CASGLETLRNTEAFF
TRBD1	NA	TRBV28	TRBJ1-2	TGTGCCAGTTGGGGCCGGGACAGGGAACAATTCTATGGCTACACCTTC	CASWGRDREQFYGYTF
NA	NA	TRBV5-1	TRBJ2-2	TGCGCCAGCAGCTTGATGGGGGCGAACACCGGGGAGCTGTTTTTT	CASSLMGANTGELFF
TRBD2	NA	TRBV4-3	TRBJ2-3	TGCGCCAGCAGCCAAGGATTGGCCTTTGGGGGGGGAACAGATACGCAGTATTTT	CASSQGLAFGGGTDTQYF
NA	NA	TRBV23-1	TRBJ2-6	TGCGCCCACTTCGAGGGGCCGGCTGGGGCCAACGTCCTGACTTTC	CAHFEGPAGANVLTF
NA	NA	TRBV2	TRBJ2-5	TGTGCCACCCCATACTCAGGGACCCAAGAGACCCAGTACTTC	CATPYSGTQETQYF
NA	NA	TRBV28	TRBJ2-6	TGTGCCAGCAGTCCCTACCGGGACTCAGGATCTGGGGCCAACGTCCTGACTTTC	CASSPYRDSGSGANVLTF
TRBD2	NA	TRBV2	TRBJ2-1	TGTGCCAGCATGTTGCTAGCGGCGGCGAATGAGCAGTTCTTC	CASMLLAAANEQFF
NA	NA	TRBV28	TRBJ2-7	TGTGCCAGCAGTTTATGGCCCTACGAGCAGTACTTC	CASSLWPYEQYF
NA	NA	TRBV19	TRBJ1-2	TGTGCCAGTAATAGTAATCCCCGCGGGGATGGCTACACCTTC	CASNSNPRGDGYTF
NA	NA	TRBV5-4	TRBJ1-1	TGTGCCAGCAGCTTGGGCCAGGGAAGGACTGAAGCTTTCTTT	CASSLGQGRTEAFF
NA	NA	TRBV6-5	TRBJ1-6	TGTGCCAGCTCCCTCCCGGGTTATAATTCACCCCTCCACTTT	CASSLPGYNSPLHF
NA	once	TRBV28	TRBJ2-3	TGTGCCAGCAGCACCCCGAAGTTCACGGACCTCCTCACAGATACGCAGTATTTT	CASSTPKFTDLLTDTQYF
NA	NA	TRBV6-5	TRBJ1-1	TGTGCCAGCAGTCATACAGGGTCTGAAGCTTTCTTT	CASSHTGSEAFF
TRBD2	NA	TRBV11-1	TRBJ2-2	TGTGCCAGCAGCTTAGCAAGCGGGGGTCCCACCGGGGAGCTGTTTTTT	CASSLASGGPTGELFF
TRBD1	few	TRBV28	TRBJ1-1	TGTGCCAGCAGTTTATTTTCCAGGGGGCGCTTTTGGAACACTGAAGCTTTCTTT	CASSLFSRGRFWNTEAFF
NA	NA	TRBV5-1	TRBJ2-3	TGCGCCAGCAGCTTGGTACGGGGCGCTTCAACAGATACGCAGTATTTT	CASSLVRGASTDTQYF
TRBD2	NA	TRBV7-8	TRBJ2-2	TGTGCCAGCAGCTCGACTAGCGGGGGGGCCGGGGAGCTGTTTTTT	CASSSTSGGAGELFF
NA	NA	TRBV18	TRBJ1-5	TGTGCCAGCTCACACAGTACGGGGACTGGGCAGCCCCAGCATTTT	CASSHSTGTGQPQHF
NA	once	TRBV29-1	TRBJ1-2	TGCAGCGTTGGGACCGATGGCTACACCTTC	CSVGTDGYTF
NA	NA	TRBV9	TRBJ2-1	TGTGCCAGCAGCGTAGAGAGCGCATACAATGAGCAGTTCTTC	CASSVESAYNEQFF
TRBD1	NA	TRBV7-2	TRBJ2-5	TGTGCCAGCAGCCCGGGACAGAAAGAGACCCAGTACTTC	CASSPGQKETQYF
TRBD1	NA	TRBV18	TRBJ1-1	TGTGCCAGCTCACGGGACAGCGCTAACACTGAAGCTTTCTTT	CASSRDSANTEAFF
TRBD1	once	TRBV5-6	TRBJ2-3	TGTGCCAGCAGCCCGACAGGGGGCACAGATACGCAGTATTTT	CASSPTGGTDTQYF
NA	NA	TRBV7-9	TRBJ1-1	TGTGCCAGCAGCCTGTGGACGGCTGAAGCTTTCTTT	CASSLWTAEAFF
TRBD1	NA	TRBV28	TRBJ2-7	TGTGCCAGCAGTCCTACCGGGACAGTTACCTACGAGCAGTACTTC	CASSPTGTVTYEQYF
TRBD1	NA	TRBV19	TRBJ1-2	TGTGCCGCCAACGCGGGACAGGGGCGTACTAACTATGGCTACACCTTC	CAANAGQGRTNYGYTF
NA	once	TRBV21-1	TRBJ1-5	TGTGCCAGCAGCAAGTCAGGAGGGGATCAGCCCCAGCATTTT	CASSKSGGDQPQHF
NA	NA	TRBV12-5	TRBJ2-2	TGTGCTAGTGGTTTGGTACTACTTGCAGGGGCGGGCACCGGGGAGCTGTTTTTT	CASGLVLLAGAGTGELFF
NA	NA	TRBV6-1	TRBJ1-4	TGTGCCAGCAGCCCCTTTGCAACTAATGAAAAACTGTTTTTT	CASSPFATNEKLFF
TRBD2	NA	TRBV28	TRBJ2-1	TGTGCCAGCAACGGACTAGGAAGTTACAATGAGCAGTTCTTC	CASNGLGSYNEQFF
NA	NA	TRBV18	TRBJ1-1	TGTGCCAGCTCACCGGAGGGGAACACTGAAGCTTTCTTT	CASSPEGNTEAFF
NA	NA	TRBV28	TRBJ1-5	TGTGCCAGCAGCCGAGCGGGGGGGCCTAATCAGCCCCAGCATTTT	CASSRAGGPNQPQHF
TRBD2	NA	TRBV7-9	TRBJ2-3	TGTGCCACCCAAAGAGGACTAGCGGGGGTGGATACGCAGTATTTT	CATQRGLAGVDTQYF